Sequencing of this TCR beta chain was carried out in a study of T cells in Graves' hyperthyroidism and ophthalmopathy. Study findings and constraints: In validation, the model predicted ophthalmopathy. These predictions came a median roughly six months before onset. Appearing also in blood were most of the thyroid clonotypes expanded above 0.001.

There were TCR beta CDR3 regions amplified from RNA transcripts. Researchers ran a first-round RT-PCR on the TCR CDR3 using the HTBI primer set. TCRdb reanalysed the multiplex PCR reads using MiXCR and keeps one entry per CDR3 protein. The profile shows around 200,000 distinct CDR3 sequences, about a sixth of them singletons. V shed 4 bases and J shed 4 bases, with 11 bases lying between them. The CDR3 covers 14 residues. Only a few counts were recorded for this clonotype. As yet, its antigen is unknown. Patients counted as stable if ophthalmopathy did not develop within 18 months. Hyperthyroidism in the patients, aged 18 to 65, was newly diagnosed and under 2 months in duration.

This TCR was sampled from a man aged 35-49 years with Graves' hyperthyroidism. Sequences were obtained from blood. The V gene is TRBV12-3 or TRBV12-4, the J gene TRBJ2-4; the D gene is possibly TRBD2 (6 bases). The CDR3, as DNA: TGTGCCAGCAGTTGGCGGGGAAAGAAAAACATTCAGTACTTC. Translated: CASSWRGKKNIQYF.